The 30 T cell receptor beta chains below come from one sample, sequenced in a study of T cells in localized non-small cell lung cancer. The protocol was immunoSEQ multiplex PCR, while the TCRdb copy is restricted to in-frame clones and leaves out a portion. The table lists a few thousand clones, roughly a third of them singletons, with roughly 8.7% in the top ten. This specimen consisted of lung tumor tissue, obtained before any cancer treatment. These receptors were obtained from a female donor older than 55 with stage I lung adenocarcinoma.

This chain uses TRBV6-8 with TRBJ1-1, with D unclear. Germline V gene lookup returns CDR1 MNHGY and CDR2 SAAAGT. With 7 bases removed from V and 1 base from J, the gap between germline ends came to 10 bases. This CDR3 has 13 amino acids. CDR3 DNA: TGTGCCAGCACCCAAAACGGGAACACTGAAGCTTTCTTT. Translating gives CASTQNGNTEAFF.

The chain couples TRBV5-1 to TRBJ1-6; no clear D gene. Trimming took off 0 bases at V and 0 bases at J, with 4 bases between the two ends. The CDR3 has 15 amino acids. Germline V CDR1 and CDR2: SGHRS, YFSETQ. Here the CDR3 reads CASSLESSYNSPLHF. Here the CDR3 DNA reads TGCGCCAGCAGCTTGGAGAGCTCCTATAATTCACCCCTCCACTTT.

This sequence joins TRBV6-8 and TRBJ1-6; no firm D call. Germline values: CDR1 MNHGY, CDR2 SAAAGT. Deletions cut 0 bases from V and 6 bases from J, with 12 bases between. This CDR3 is built from 16 residues. CDR3 DNA: TGTGCCAGCAGTTACTCGAGCTATCAGTTTAATTCACCCCTCCACTTT. Protein: CASSYSSYQFNSPLHF.

The chain uses TRBV28 and TRBJ1-3; D is perhaps TRBD1 (6 bases). Between the trimmed V and J ends, which lost 6 bases and 4 bases, there was a span of 13 bases. The length of the CDR3 is 14 residues. Germline CDR1 reads MDHEN; CDR2 reads SYDVKM. CDR3 in amino acids: CASRHTGSGNTIYF. The CDR3 nucleotides read TGTGCCAGCAGACATACAGGGTCAGGAAACACCATATATTTT.

This clone was seen only a few times. This chain links TRBV11-3 with TRBJ2-7; 10 bases are shared with TRBD1. Losses at the gene ends were 5 bases for V and 4 bases for J; bases not matched to a gene: 11. Looked up from germline, CDR1 is SGHNT and CDR2 is YENEEA. The CDR3 extends over 16 amino acids. CDR3 region: CASSPRGTGVRYEQYF. In DNA form, the CDR3 reads TGTGCCAGCAGCCCCCGGGGGACAGGGGTAAGGTACGAGCAGTACTTC.

The chain employs TRBV9 and TRBJ2-7; TRBD2 agrees at 11 bases. Germline V gene lookup returns CDR1 SGDLS and CDR2 YYNGEE. With V trimmed by 3 bases and J by 2 bases, 16 bases remained unmatched. The CDR3 runs 19 residues. CDR3 protein: CASSAFSGTTSGSPYEQYF. The CDR3 region has the DNA TGTGCCAGCAGCGCTTTTTCTGGGACTACTAGCGGGAGCCCCTACGAGCAGTACTTC.

The rearrangement joins TRBV28 to TRBJ1-5; maybe TRBD1 (6 bases). CDR1 and CDR2 from the germline V gene are MDHEN and SYDVKM. Deletions cut 4 bases from V and 4 bases from J, with 29 bases between. The CDR3 runs 20 residues. The DNA for the CDR3 is TGTGCCAGCAGTTCCCCCCGGGGGCAGGCCCTCGGAATAAGGAATCAGCCCCAGCATTTT. This encodes CASSSPRGQALGIRNQPQHF.

This clone appeared a few times. This rearrangement joins TRBV10-3 to TRBJ1-4, with TRBD1 identical over 9 bases. The germline V gene has CDR1 ENHRY and CDR2 SYGVKD. V dropped 3 bases and J dropped 8; count of bases not matched to a gene: 10. The CDR3 length is 16 residues. The CDR3 here is CAISDKGQGVGEKLFF. CDR3 coding DNA: TGTGCCATCAGTGATAAGGGACAGGGCGTTGGGGAAAAACTGTTTTTT.

The CDR3 is CASSVRVANEKLFF. The DNA for the CDR3 is TGTGCCAGCAGTGTCAGGGTGGCTAATGAAAAACTGTTTTTT. The chain carries TRBV28 and TRBJ1-4; the D gene is possibly TRBD1 (5 bases). Trimming stripped 5 bases from V and 3 bases from J, with 10 bases between. CDR1 is MDHEN, CDR2 SYDVKM, per germline. CDR3 length: 14 amino acids.

This sequence joins TRBV19 and TRBJ1-1; D is possibly TRBD1 (5 bases). The CDR3 spans 16 residues. With 5 bases removed from V and 3 bases from J, the gap between germline ends came to 19 bases. The germline V gene encodes CDR1 LNHDA and CDR2 SQIVND (reference sequence). The CDR3 sequence is CASSSLPGTAYTEAFF. CDR3 coding DNA: TGTGCCAGTAGTTCTCTCCCCGGGACGGCCTACACTGAAGCTTTCTTT.

This clone was observed a handful of times. V gene TRBV9 combines with J gene TRBJ2-7; 8 bases match TRBD1. Looked up from germline, CDR1 is SGDLS and CDR2 is YYNGEE. The CDR3 runs to 15 residues. Trimming took 5 bases from V and 3 from J; bases not matched to a gene: 10. The CDR3 sequence: CASSDGQGRGYEQYF. The CDR3 nucleotides are TGTGCCAGCAGTGACGGACAGGGAAGGGGCTACGAGCAGTACTTC.

This chain links TRBV23-1 with TRBJ2-7; D uncertain. TRBV23-1 is treated as an ORF (open reading frame) with a function not yet certain. V was pared by 1 base and J by 9 bases, with 13 bases between. This CDR3 contains 13 residues. The CDR3 DNA follows: TGCGCCAGCAGTCAATGTAGTGCCTTCAGGCAGTACTTC. Translated: CASSQCSAFRQYF.

This clone appeared a few times. The chain employs TRBV10-2 and TRBJ2-7, with 11 bases that match TRBD1. CDR3 length: 14 residues. V dropped 6 bases and J dropped 5; count of bases not matched to a gene: 6. Germline CDR1 is WSHSY and CDR2 is SAAADI. The CDR3 nucleotides read TGCGCCAGCAGAGAACCGGGACAGGGGGACGAGCAGTACTTC. This sequence encodes CASREPGQGDEQYF.

This clone counts as medium-sized. The V and J genes are TRBV9 and TRBJ2-3, with 10 bases lining up with TRBD2. V shed 2 bases and J 6 bases; nucleotides not matched to a gene: 3. CDR3 length equals 14 residues. Germline V CDR1 and CDR2: SGDLS, YYNGEE. The CDR3 here is CASSVSGGEDTQYF. CDR3 DNA sequence: TGTGCCAGCAGCGTGAGCGGGGGGGAGGATACGCAGTATTTT. Filled out from reference TRBV9 and TRBJ2-3, the complete variable domain reads DSGVTQTPKHLITATGQRVTLRCSPRSGDLSVYWYQQSLDQGLQFLIQYYNGEERAKGNILERFSAQQFPDLHSELNLSSLELGDSALYFCASSVSGGEDTQYFGPGTRLTVL.

In this sample, this clone turned up a few times. The V and J genes are TRBV9 and TRBJ2-1; 8 bases match TRBD2. Germline trimming cut 4 bases from V and 5 bases from J; bases unmatched to any gene: 14. Germline loops: CDR1 SGDLS, CDR2 YYNGEE. CDR3 length: 17 residues. The CDR3 sequence: CASSRVVAGRSNNEQFF. The CDR3 DNA reads TGTGCCAGCAGCCGGGTGGTAGCGGGGCGATCAAACAATGAGCAGTTCTTC.

This clone occurred a few times. The chain carries TRBV11-3 and TRBJ2-3, with D possibly being TRBD1 or TRBD2 (5 bases each). Germline V CDR1 and CDR2: SGHNT, YENEEA. The CDR3 covers 14 residues. Trimming removed 5 bases at V and 4 bases at J, with 13 bases between. CDR3 in DNA: TGTGCCAGCAGCCGGTTTGGGGACGCAGATACGCAGTATTTT. Its protein product is CASSRFGDADTQYF.

The chain carries TRBV28 and TRBJ1-1, with 10 bases that match TRBD1. CDR1 and CDR2 from the germline V gene are MDHEN and SYDVKM. V gave up 4 bases and J gave up 10 bases; unmatched junction bases: 3. The CDR3 runs to 12 residues. CDR3: CASSSRDRGAFF. The CDR3 coding sequence is TGTGCCAGCAGTTCCCGGGACAGGGGAGCTTTCTTT.

Only a few counts were recorded for this clone. The J gene is TRBJ2-4, the V gene TRBV18, with D tentatively TRBD2 (6 bases). Germline CDR1 and CDR2: KGHSH and LQKENI. The CDR3 totals 17 residues. V was cut by 3 bases and J by 3 bases, with 18 bases left in between. This CDR3 reads CASSPQGGDFGKNIQYF. CDR3 in DNA: TGTGCCAGCTCACCGCAGGGTGGGGACTTCGGCAAAAACATTCAGTACTTC.

CDR3 in amino acids: CASRPRQGGAGELFF. The CDR3 bases are TGCGCCAGCAGGCCCCGACAGGGAGGAGCCGGGGAGCTGTTTTTT. The genes are TRBV23-1 and TRBJ2-2; D is perhaps TRBD1 (7 bases). TRBV23-1 is reported as an ORF; its role is uncertain. This CDR3 contains 15 residues. V lost 6 bases and J lost 6, with 17 bases in between.

This chain uses TRBV28 with TRBJ1-1; 8 positions agree with TRBD1. The CDR3 covers 14 residues. Per germline, CDR1 MDHEN and CDR2 SYDVKM. Germline trimming cut 5 bases from V and 3 bases from J; bases unmatched to any gene: 5. The CDR3 sequence: CASSPPTGDTEAFF. CDR3 nucleotide sequence: TGTGCCAGCAGTCCACCGACAGGGGACACTGAAGCTTTCTTT.

This clone was seen just once. The CDR3 is CASSELAPWETQYF. CDR3 sequence (DNA): TGCGCCAGCAGTGAACTAGCGCCGTGGGAGACCCAGTACTTC. The genes are TRBV10-1 and TRBJ2-5; 7 bases are shared with TRBD2. The CDR3 is 14 amino acids. The germline CDR1 and CDR2 sequences are WNHNN and SYGVQD (reference sequence). J was trimmed by 5 bases and V by 3 bases; bases with no gene match: 6.

The V and J genes are TRBV14 and TRBJ2-2; the D is unclear. V was cut by 5 bases and J by 2 bases, with 9 bases left in between. CDR3 length: 14 amino acids. Germline V lookup: CDR1 SGHDN, CDR2 FVKESK. The CDR3 DNA reads TGTGCCAGCAGCTCGATGGGCAACACCGGGGAGCTGTTTTTT. This gives the protein CASSSMGNTGELFF. Using reference TRBV14 and TRBJ2-2 for the parts outside the CDR3, the full variable domain is EAGVTQFPSHSVIEKGQTVTLRCDPISGHDNLYWYRRVMGKEIKFLLHFVKESKQDESGMPNNRFLAERTGGTYSTLKVQPAELEDSGVYFCASSSMGNTGELFFGEGSRLTVL.

This clone was observed a handful of times. The rearrangement uses TRBV14 and TRBJ1-2, with D maybe TRBD1 (5 bases). Germline V gene sequence: CDR1 SGHDN, CDR2 FVKESK. The CDR3 is 16 amino acids. V lost 4 bases to trimming and J lost 0 bases, with 15 bases between them. CDR3 coding DNA: TGTGCCAGCAGCCGAAGTGGGGCTTCCGCTAACTATGGCTACACCTTC. Its protein product is CASSRSGASANYGYTF.

This clone is medium-sized within its sample. The chain employs TRBV11-3 and TRBJ2-5; D may match TRBD1 or TRBD2 (5 bases each). CDR1 and CDR2 (germline): SGHNT, YENEEA. This CDR3 comprises 14 residues. V dropped 7 bases and J dropped 5 bases, with 17 bases sitting between them. The CDR3: CASTLGLGEETQYF. The CDR3 DNA reads TGTGCCAGCACCTTGGGCTTGGGGGAGGAGACCCAGTACTTC.

The chain employs TRBV6-8 and TRBJ2-3; TRBD2 aligns across 9 bases. The trim removed 0 bases at V and 4 bases at J, leaving 8 bases unmatched. Germline V CDR1 and CDR2: MNHGY, SAAAGT. This CDR3 region has 17 residues. The CDR3 DNA is TGTGCCAGCAGTTACTCTCATGCGGGGGGGATCTCAGATACGCAGTATTTT. Protein product: CASSYSHAGGISDTQYF.

The chain carries TRBV6-8 and TRBJ1-2, with D tentatively TRBD1 (5 bases). V dropped 5 bases and J dropped 4 bases, with 11 bases sitting between them. CDR1 is MNHGY, CDR2 SAAAGT, per germline. There are 13 residues in the CDR3. Here the CDR3 reads CASSRDRAYGYTF. Here the CDR3 DNA reads TGTGCCAGCAGTCGGGACCGGGCCTATGGCTACACCTTC.

The chain links TRBV11-1 to TRBJ2-1, with TRBD2 matching 15 bases. This CDR3 spans 16 amino acids. The trim removed 5 bases at V and 4 bases at J, leaving 3 bases unmatched. In germline, CDR1 is SGHAT, CDR2 FQDESV (reference sequence). The CDR3 coding sequence is TGTGCCAGCAGCCCCGGACTAGCGGGAGGGTACAATGAGCAGTTCTTC. It specifies CASSPGLAGGYNEQFF.

This chain links TRBV28 with TRBJ1-5, with D maybe TRBD1 (6 bases). Germline V gene sequence: CDR1 MDHEN, CDR2 SYDVKM. The V and J ends lost 4 bases and 4 bases respectively, with 14 bases between them. The length of the CDR3 is 15 residues. The CDR3 bases are TGTGCCAGCAGTTGGGGGGCAGGGTTTAATCAGCCCCAGCATTTT. Translated, it gives CASSWGAGFNQPQHF.

The chain links TRBV9 to TRBJ2-3, with D perhaps TRBD2 (5 bases). In germline, CDR1 is SGDLS, CDR2 YYNGEE. This CDR3 has 15 residues. V lost 0 bases and J 5 bases, leaving 13 bases between the germline ends. The CDR3 DNA is TGTGCCAGCAGCGTAGATCTGTCTAGCCAAGATACGCAGTATTTT. Amino acid sequence: CASSVDLSSQDTQYF.

In its sample, this clone was seen a few times. This rearrangement joins TRBV28 to TRBJ1-6, with D possibly TRBD1 on 5 matching bases. This CDR3 comprises 16 residues. The V and J ends lost 6 bases and 3 bases respectively, with 15 bases between them. CDR1 is MDHEN and CDR2 is SYDVKM in the germline V gene. Written as DNA, the CDR3 is TGTGCCAGCAGCCCTCAGGGCAGGGACTATAATTCACCCCTCCACTTT. Its protein product is CASSPQGRDYNSPLHF.